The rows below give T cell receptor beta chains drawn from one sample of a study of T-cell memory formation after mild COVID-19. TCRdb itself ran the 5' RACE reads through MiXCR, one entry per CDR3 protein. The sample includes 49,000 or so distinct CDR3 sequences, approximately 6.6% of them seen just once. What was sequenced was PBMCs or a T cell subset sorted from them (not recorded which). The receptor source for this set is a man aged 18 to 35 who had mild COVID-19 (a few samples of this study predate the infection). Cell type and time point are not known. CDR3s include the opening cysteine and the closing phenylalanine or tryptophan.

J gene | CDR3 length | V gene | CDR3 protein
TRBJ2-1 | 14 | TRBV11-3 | CASRRDGARNEQFF
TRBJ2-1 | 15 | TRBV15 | CATSPKGGSYNEQFF
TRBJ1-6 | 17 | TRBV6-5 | CASGRGRSVSIWAPLHF
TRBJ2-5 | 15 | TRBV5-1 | CASSLASGGGETQYF
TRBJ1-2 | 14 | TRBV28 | CASSQGSGNYGYTF
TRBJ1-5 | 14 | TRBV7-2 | CASSLEGTWEPQHF
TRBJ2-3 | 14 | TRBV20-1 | CSAPGTSWVDTQYF
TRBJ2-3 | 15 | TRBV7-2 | CASSFHQGSTDTQYF
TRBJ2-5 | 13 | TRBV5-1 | CASSKERGETQYF
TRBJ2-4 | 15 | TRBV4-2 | CASSQDPGRGDIQYF
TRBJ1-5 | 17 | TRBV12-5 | CASGLSLSSYSNQPQHF
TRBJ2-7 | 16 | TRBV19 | CASSIGGGDLSYEQYF
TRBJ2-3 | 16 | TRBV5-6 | CASSQVDRYSTDTQYF
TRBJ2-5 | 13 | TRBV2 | CASKGKWLETQYF
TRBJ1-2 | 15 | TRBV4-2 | CASSTRGWDGGGYTF
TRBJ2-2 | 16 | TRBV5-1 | CASSLFGVLSSGELFF
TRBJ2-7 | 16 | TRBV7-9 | CASSSPQGQGFYEQYF
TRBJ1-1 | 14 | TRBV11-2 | CASSPGQLNTEAFF
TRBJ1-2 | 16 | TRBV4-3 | CASSQVRGQGARGYTF
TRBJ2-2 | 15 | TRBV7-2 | CASSLRLAIPGELFF
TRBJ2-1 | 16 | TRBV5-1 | CASSAYVEISYNEQFF
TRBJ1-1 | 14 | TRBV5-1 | CASSLGVSNTEAFF
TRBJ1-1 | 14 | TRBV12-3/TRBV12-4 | CASSGRTGSTEAFF
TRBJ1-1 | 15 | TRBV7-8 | CASSPKWQGGTEAFF
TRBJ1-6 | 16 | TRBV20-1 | CSAGDPGSSYNSPLHF
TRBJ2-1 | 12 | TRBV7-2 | CASSPQENEQFF
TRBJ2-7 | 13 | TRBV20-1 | CSAREQGAGEQYF
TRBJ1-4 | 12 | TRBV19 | CASRGDGEKLFF
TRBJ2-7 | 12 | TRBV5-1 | CASSRGENEQYF
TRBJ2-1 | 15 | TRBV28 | CASSSPSGVWGEQFF
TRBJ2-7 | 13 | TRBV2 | CASRADRVNEQYF
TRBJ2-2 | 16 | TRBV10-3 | CATQRGRDKNTGELFF
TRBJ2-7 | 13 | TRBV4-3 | CASSQERVFEQYF
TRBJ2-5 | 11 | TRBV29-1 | CSVDLGETQYF
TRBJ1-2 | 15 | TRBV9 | CASSVEPGGIYGYTF
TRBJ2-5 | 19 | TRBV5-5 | CASSPRRYSPVTISETQYF
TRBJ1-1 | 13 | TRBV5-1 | CASRFDGNTEAFF
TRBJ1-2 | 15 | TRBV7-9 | CASSPVGQGAYGYTF
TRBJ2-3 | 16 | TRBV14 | CASSRRPGVLTDTQYF
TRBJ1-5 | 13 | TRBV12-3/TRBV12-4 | CASSSSREQPQHF
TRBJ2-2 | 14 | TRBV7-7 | CASSLDRGTGELFF